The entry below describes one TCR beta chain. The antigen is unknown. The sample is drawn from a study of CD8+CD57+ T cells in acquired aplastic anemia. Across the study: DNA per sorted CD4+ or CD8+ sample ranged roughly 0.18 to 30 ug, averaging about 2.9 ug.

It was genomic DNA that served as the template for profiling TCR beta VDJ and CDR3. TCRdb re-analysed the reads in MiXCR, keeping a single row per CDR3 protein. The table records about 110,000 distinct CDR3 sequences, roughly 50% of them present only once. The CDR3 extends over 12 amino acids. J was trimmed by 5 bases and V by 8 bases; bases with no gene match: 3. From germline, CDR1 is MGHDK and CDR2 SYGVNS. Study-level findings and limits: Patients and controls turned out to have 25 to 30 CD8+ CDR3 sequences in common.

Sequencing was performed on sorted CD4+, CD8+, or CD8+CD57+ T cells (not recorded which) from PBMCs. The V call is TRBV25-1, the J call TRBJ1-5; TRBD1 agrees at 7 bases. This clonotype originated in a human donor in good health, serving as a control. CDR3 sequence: CASGTAHQPQHF. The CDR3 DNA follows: TGTGCCAGCGGGACAGCCCATCAGCCCCAGCATTTT.